These 29 T cell receptor beta chains originate from one sample sequenced in a study of T-cell reconstitution after alpha-beta-depleted transplantation in children. The library targeted TCRbeta and was prepared with unique molecular identifiers. MiXCR, run by TCRdb on the PCR reads, gives a single entry per CDR3 protein. The data contain about 490,000 distinct CDR3 sequences, about 10% of them singletons. This sample comprised PBMCs, obtained before TCRalphabeta/CD19-depleted stem cell transplant. Receptor source: a child aged 2 to 15 with inherited bone marrow failure, due to receive a stem cell transplant.

This clonotype was picked up one time. The J gene is TRBJ2-6, the V gene TRBV12-3 or TRBV12-4; TRBD2 matches at 9 bases. CDR3 length equals 19 residues. Trimming at V came to 10 bases and at J to 4 bases, leaving 20 bases not matched to a gene. CDR3 coding DNA: TGTGCCATCTCGCGGACCTTGGGACTAGCTGGTTCAGGGGCCAACGTCCTGACTTTC. Its translation is CAISRTLGLAGSGANVLTF.

This clonotype was counted ten times or more. This chain joins TRBV20-1 and TRBJ1-4; perhaps TRBD1 as D (6 bases). The CDR3 sequence is 13 residues long. The V gene's germline CDR1 is DFQATT and CDR2 SNEGSKA (reference sequence). Trimming pared 1 base from V and 8 bases from J, leaving 11 bases between. CDR3 sequence reads: CSARAGRGEKLFF. The DNA of the CDR3 is TGCAGTGCTAGAGCAGGGAGGGGGGAAAAACTGTTTTTT.

This clonotype was detected ten times or more. The rearrangement joins TRBV6-2 or TRBV6-3 to TRBJ2-2; 8 bases are shared with TRBD1. Germline values: CDR1 MNHEY, CDR2 SVGEGT. V gave up 2 bases and J gave up 1 base; unmatched junction bases: 12. The CDR3 is 19 residues long. CDR3 sequence: CASSYPRPGTGLNTGELFF. The CDR3 DNA sequence: TGTGCCAGCAGTTACCCTCGCCCCGGGACAGGCTTGAACACCGGGGAGCTGTTTTTT.

Notes on this clonotype: This sequence may be a read error, since a much larger clone differs from it by one base. The rearrangement uses TRBV11-2 and TRBJ2-3; no reliable D call. Trimming took 5 bases from V and 7 from J, leaving 7 bases between them. The CDR3 runs to 11 residues. From germline, CDR1 is SGHAT and CDR2 FQNNGV. As DNA, the CDR3 is TGTGCCAGCAGCCACTCCTATACGCAGTATTTT. Translation gives CASSHSYTQYF.

This clonotype was counted at least ten times. V is TRBV20-1 and J is TRBJ1-1; D remains unclear. V was clipped by 0 bases and J by 1 base, with 15 bases between them. The CDR3 covers 16 residues. CDR1 and CDR2 (germline): DFQATT, SNEGSKA (reference sequence). The chain's CDR3 is CSARDSGGGKNTEAFF. The CDR3 DNA reads as TGCAGTGCTAGAGATTCAGGTGGTGGCAAGAACACTGAAGCTTTCTTT.

This clonotype was picked up a small number of times. Here the CDR3 DNA reads TGTGCCAGCAGTTTAAGACTAGCGGACCTCTCCTACGAGCAGTACTTC. This encodes CASSLRLADLSYEQYF. This rearrangement joins TRBV27 to TRBJ2-7, with 9 bases fitting TRBD2. Trimming cost V 2 bases and J 0 bases; bases outside gene matches: 5. This CDR3 is 16 amino acids long. Germline CDR1 reads MNHEY; CDR2 reads SMNVEV (reference sequence).

This clonotype was seen at least ten times. The chain has TRBV29-1 and TRBJ2-5; TRBD1 agrees at 11 bases. The CDR3 runs to 13 residues. CDR1 is SQVTM and CDR2 is ANQGSEA in the germline V gene. The J segment lost 5 bases and the V segment lost 7 bases, leaving 6 bases of the junction unmatched. In DNA, the CDR3 is TGCAGCGCCGGGACAGGGGGTTGGGAGACCCAGTACTTC. Encoded protein: CSAGTGGWETQYF.

This clonotype was detected many times. The chain combines TRBV29-1 with TRBJ2-1; 7 bases line up with TRBD1. Germline assignment: CDR1 SQVTM and CDR2 ANQGSEA. This CDR3 has 11 residues. After removal of 7 bases from V and 9 bases from J, the junction contained 6 bases not matched to a gene. The CDR3 loop reads CSARQGSEQFF. The DNA for the CDR3 is TGCAGCGCCAGACAGGGAAGTGAGCAGTTCTTC.

This clonotype has just a few counts. The genes are TRBV12-3 or TRBV12-4 and TRBJ2-1; D perhaps matches TRBD1 (5 bases). V shed 8 bases and J shed 0 bases, with 11 bases lying between them. The length of the CDR3 is 14 residues. The CDR3 DNA follows: TGTGCCAGCTGGGGCAGGGCCTCCTACAATGAGCAGTTCTTC. It is translated as CASWGRASYNEQFF.

This clonotype was detected ten times or more. The V gene is TRBV7-9, the J gene TRBJ1-1; D is perhaps TRBD1 (5 bases). Germline assignment: CDR1 SEHNR and CDR2 FQNEAQ (reference sequence). Trimming took off 6 bases at V and 7 bases at J, with 21 bases between the two ends. This CDR3 is built from 15 residues. The CDR3 bases are TGTGCCAGCAGTCCACTCACAAACAGGCCCTTTGAAGCTTTCTTT. This translates into CASSPLTNRPFEAFF.

This clonotype was detected many times. V and J are TRBV20-1 and TRBJ2-1; D gene ambiguous. Trimming cost V 4 bases and J 1 base, with 8 bases left between them. The CDR3 loop spans 13 amino acids. Germline lookup yields CDR1 DFQATT and CDR2 SNEGSKA (reference sequence). This chain's CDR3 is CSAMERSYNEQFF. The CDR3 nucleotides read TGCAGTGCTATGGAGAGGTCCTACAATGAGCAGTTCTTC.

This clonotype was seen many times. The chain couples TRBV20-1 to TRBJ2-4; 15 nucleotides align to TRBD2. CDR1 is DFQATT and CDR2 is SNEGSKA in the germline V gene (reference sequence). This CDR3 has 14 amino acids. The J segment lost 7 bases and the V segment lost 6 bases, leaving 4 bases of the junction unmatched. This CDR3 is CSAGTSGRMNIQYF. CDR3 nucleotide sequence: TGCAGTGCCGGGACTAGCGGGAGGATGAACATTCAGTACTTC.

This clonotype has only a few counts. This chain connects TRBV11-2 to TRBJ2-7; a weak D match, TRBD2 (5 bases). Trimming cost V 1 base and J 0 bases, with 16 bases left between them. The CDR3 length is 17 residues. The germline V gene has CDR1 SGHAT and CDR2 FQNNGV. The CDR3: CASSLGFGSASSYEQYF. The DNA for the CDR3 is TGTGCCAGCAGCTTAGGTTTTGGGAGCGCTAGCTCCTACGAGCAGTACTTC.

This clonotype appeared many times. The rearrangement links TRBV12-3 or TRBV12-4 to TRBJ2-2, with a tentative D call TRBD2 (6 bases). With 1 base removed from V and 6 bases from J, the gap between germline ends came to 9 bases. This CDR3 comprises 14 residues. This CDR3 reads CASSLVGGAGELFF. CDR3 nucleotides: TGTGCCAGCAGTTTAGTAGGAGGGGCCGGGGAGCTGTTTTTT.

Worth noting for this clonotype: Mismatch with germline at one junction end may stem from a read error. The chain combines TRBV12-3 or TRBV12-4 with TRBJ2-1, with 14 bases identical to TRBD2. The CDR3 loop spans 18 amino acids. The chain's CDR3 is CAISFGTSGSGGPNEQFF. The CDR3 bases are TGTGCCATCAGTTTCGGGACTAGCGGGAGTGGAGGCCCCAATGAGCAGTTCTTC.

This clonotype showed up just a few times. The rearrangement links TRBV20-1 to TRBJ2-7, with D maybe TRBD2 (5 bases). The CDR3 totals 13 residues. In germline, CDR1 is DFQATT, CDR2 SNEGSKA (reference sequence). With 5 bases removed from V and 6 bases from J, the gap between germline ends came to 17 bases. The CDR3, as DNA: TGCAGTGCTGAGGACTGGTTTGAGGGCGAGCAGTACTTC. Protein sequence: CSAEDWFEGEQYF.

Many counts were recorded for this clonotype. The chain is built from TRBV12-3 or TRBV12-4 and TRBJ2-5; TRBD1 agrees at 7 bases. The junction had 2 bases not matched to a gene; V was cut back by 4 bases and J by 3 bases. This CDR3 has 13 residues. CDR3 bases: TGTGCCAGCAGTTCGGGGACAGAAGAGACCCAGTACTTC. Encoded protein: CASSSGTEETQYF.

This clonotype was seen at least ten times. The chain uses TRBV27 and TRBJ2-3, with a tentative D call TRBD1 (6 bases). The V end was cut by 4 bases, the J end by 2 bases, with 13 bases between. Germline values: CDR1 MNHEY, CDR2 SMNVEV (reference sequence). CDR3 size: 15 residues. CDR3 sequence reads: CASSYMGALTDTQYF. CDR3 DNA: TGTGCCAGCAGTTACATGGGGGCCCTCACAGATACGCAGTATTTT.

This clonotype showed up many times. V gene TRBV6-2 or TRBV6-3 combines with J gene TRBJ1-1; no reliable D call. Trimming stripped 5 bases from V and 0 bases from J, with 13 bases between. The CDR3 spans 15 residues. Germline V gene data show CDR1 as MNHEY and CDR2 as SVGEGT. CDR3 in DNA: TGTGCCAGCAGTCTTCTACGTTCCATGAACACTGAAGCTTTCTTT. It yields the protein CASSLLRSMNTEAFF.

In its sample, this clonotype was seen many times. The chain couples TRBV20-1 to TRBJ2-7; the match to TRBD2 covers 8 bases. Losses at the gene ends were 5 bases for V and 4 bases for J; bases not matched to a gene: 22. CDR3 length equals 18 residues. Germline V gives CDR1 DFQATT, CDR2 SNEGSKA (reference sequence). This chain's CDR3 is CSAPDAAGLTSGTYEQYF. CDR3 DNA sequence: TGCAGTGCTCCCGATGCGGCGGGGCTTACTAGCGGTACATACGAGCAGTACTTC.

Concerning this clonotype itself: A read error may account for a junction end that differs from germline. The V and J genes are TRBV4-1 and TRBJ2-3, with D possibly being TRBD1 (6 bases). The germline V gene has CDR1 MGHRA and CDR2 YSYEKL. There are 15 residues in the CDR3. Written as DNA, the CDR3 is TGCGCCAGCAGCCAAGAGCAGGGGTGGAGAGATACGAAGTATTTT. Its translation: CASSQEQGWRDTKYF.

There are a few counts of this clonotype. The chain combines TRBV20-1 with TRBJ1-1, with D perhaps matching TRBD1 (6 bases). Trimming left V 3 bases short and J 1 base short, with 15 bases between. The CDR3 runs 15 residues. Per the germline V gene, CDR1 is DFQATT and CDR2 is SNEGSKA (reference sequence). In DNA, the CDR3 is TGCAGTGCTAGGTATCGGGGGGCGGGGAACACTGAAGCTTTCTTT. Protein: CSARYRGAGNTEAFF.

This rearrangement joins TRBV3-1 to TRBJ2-5, with 10 nucleotides matching TRBD2. The CDR3 totals 17 residues. CDR1 is LGHDT and CDR2 is YNNKEL in the germline V gene (reference sequence). The ends lost 3 bases at V and 2 bases at J; junction bases unmatched: 9. CDR3 region: CASSQDWGLATQETQYF. The CDR3, as DNA: TGTGCCAGCAGCCAGGATTGGGGACTAGCGACGCAAGAGACCCAGTACTTC.

This clonotype appeared many times. V usage is TRBV7-2 and J usage is TRBJ2-3; TRBD1 aligns across 8 bases. The V gene end was trimmed by 5 bases and the J gene end by 5 bases; junction bases not matched to a gene: 9. The CDR3 runs to 15 residues. Germline V gene sequence: CDR1 SGHTA, CDR2 FQGNSA. CDR3 sequence: CASSPEGTGVDTQYF. The CDR3 DNA sequence: TGTGCCAGCAGCCCAGAGGGGACAGGTGTAGATACGCAGTATTTT.

This clonotype has a count of ten or more. V is TRBV7-8 and J is TRBJ1-1, with 7 positions matching TRBD1. Germline CDR1 and CDR2: SGHVS and FQNEAQ. V dropped 5 bases and J dropped 2; count of bases not matched to a gene: 8. The CDR3 sequence is 15 residues long. In DNA form, the CDR3 reads TGTGCCAGCAGCGGAGAACACAGGGGTAACACTGAAGCTTTCTTT. It specifies CASSGEHRGNTEAFF.

This clonotype has ten or more counts. V usage is TRBV11-2 and J usage is TRBJ2-5, with 11 bases fitting TRBD1. This CDR3 region has 16 residues. V lost 6 bases and J lost 4; bases outside the gene matches: 10. CDR1 is SGHAT, CDR2 FQNNGV, per germline. The CDR3 DNA sequence: TGTGCCAGCAGATATCGGGACAGGGGGTTTAGAGAGACCCAGTACTTC. It translates to CASRYRDRGFRETQYF. Filled out from reference TRBV11-2 and TRBJ2-5, the complete variable domain reads EAGVAQSPRYKIIEKRQSVAFWCNPISGHATLYWYQQILGQGPKLLIQFQNNGVVDDSQLPKDRFSAERLKGVDSTLKIQPAKLEDSAVYLCASRYRDRGFRETQYFGPGTRLLVL.

This clonotype was picked up many times. V is TRBV28 and J is TRBJ2-3; D not resolved. The germline V gene encodes CDR1 MDHEN and CDR2 SYDVKM. The CDR3 length is 15 residues. Trimming shortened V by 3 bases and J by 2 bases, and 12 bases separated the two germline ends. The CDR3 sequence is CASSFLPTDTDTQYF. The CDR3 nucleotides read TGTGCCAGCAGTTTTCTCCCTACAGACACAGATACGCAGTATTTT.

This clonotype has at least ten counts. CDR3 loop: CSAVGPNEKLFF. In DNA, the CDR3 is TGCAGCGCGGTCGGGCCCAATGAAAAACTGTTTTTT. This chain connects TRBV29-1 to TRBJ1-4; D not resolved. The ends were cut back, 7 bases at V and 5 bases at J, with 11 bases in the middle. Germline-derived CDR1 and CDR2 are SQVTM and ANQGSEA. The CDR3 sequence is 12 residues long.

This clonotype was counted many times. The chain links TRBV3-1 to TRBJ2-1; a possible D gene is TRBD2 (6 bases). This CDR3 spans 16 amino acids. Germline V gene lookup returns CDR1 LGHDT and CDR2 YNNKEL (reference sequence). V shed 4 bases and J shed 4 bases, with 17 bases lying between them. CDR3 in DNA: TGTGCCAGCAGCCGGGGATCGGCGGGGAAATACAATGAGCAGTTCTTC. Protein product: CASSRGSAGKYNEQFF.